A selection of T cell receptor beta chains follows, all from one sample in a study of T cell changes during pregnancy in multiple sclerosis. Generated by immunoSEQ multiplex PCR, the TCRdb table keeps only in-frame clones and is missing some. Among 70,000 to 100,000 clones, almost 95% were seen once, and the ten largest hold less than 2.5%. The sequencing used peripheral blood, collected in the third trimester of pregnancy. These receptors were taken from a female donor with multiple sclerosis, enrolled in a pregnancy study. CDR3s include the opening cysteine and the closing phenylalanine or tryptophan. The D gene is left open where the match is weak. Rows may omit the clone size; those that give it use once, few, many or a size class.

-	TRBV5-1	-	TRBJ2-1	CASSWGEEQFF	TGCGCCAGCAGCTGGGGGGAGGAACAGTTCTTC
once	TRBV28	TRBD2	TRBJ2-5	CASSRLAGQTQYF	TGTGCCAGCAGTCGACTAGCTGGGCAGACCCAGTACTTC
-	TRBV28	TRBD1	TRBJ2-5	CASSHHRDSQGETQYF	TGTGCCAGCAGTCATCACCGGGACAGTCAAGGAGAGACCCAGTACTTC
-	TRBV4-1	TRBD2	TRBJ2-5	CASSQAGLAFQETQYF	TGCGCCAGCAGCCAAGCGGGACTAGCATTTCAAGAGACCCAGTACTTC
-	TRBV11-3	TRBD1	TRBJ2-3	CASSRTGYTDTQYF	TGTGCCAGCAGTCGGACAGGGTACACAGATACGCAGTATTTT
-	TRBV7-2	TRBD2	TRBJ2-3	CASSLALAGGPGDTQYF	TGTGCCAGCAGCTTAGCCCTAGCGGGAGGGCCAGGAGATACGCAGTATTTT
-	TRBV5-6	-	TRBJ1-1	CASSALSSGRDTEAFF	TGTGCCAGCAGCGCGCTGTCGAGTGGCAGGGACACTGAAGCTTTCTTT
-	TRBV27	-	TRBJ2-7	CASSSTGRYEQYF	TGTGCCAGCAGTTCGACAGGGAGGTACGAGCAGTACTTC
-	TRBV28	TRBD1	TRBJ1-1	CASSLRLTGTVNTEAFF	TGTGCCAGCAGTTTACGCCTCACCGGGACAGTGAACACTGAAGCTTTCTTT
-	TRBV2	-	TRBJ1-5	CASRRQGLEPQHF	TGTGCCAGCAGACGCCAGGGGTTGGAGCCCCAGCATTTT
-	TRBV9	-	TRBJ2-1	CASSADSRQFF	TGTGCCAGCAGCGCCGACTCCCGGCAGTTCTTC
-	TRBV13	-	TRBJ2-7	CASSLTMGGYEQYF	TGTGCCAGCAGCTTAACGATGGGGGGCTACGAGCAGTACTTC
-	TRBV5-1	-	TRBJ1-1	CASSLRRGGTEAFF	TGCGCCAGCAGCTTGCGGAGGGGGGGTACTGAAGCTTTCTTT
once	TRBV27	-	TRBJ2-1	CASRPGLRNYNEQFF	TGTGCCAGCAGACCAGGACTACGAAATTACAATGAGCAGTTCTTC
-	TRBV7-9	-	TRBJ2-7	CASSLATYEQYF	TGTGCCAGCAGCTTAGCCACCTACGAGCAGTACTTC
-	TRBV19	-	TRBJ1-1	CASSSGESKFF	TGTGCCAGTAGTAGCGGGGAAAGCAAATTCTTT
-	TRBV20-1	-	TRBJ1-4	CSANPGLKLFF	TGCAGTGCTAATCCAGGGTTAAAACTGTTTTTT
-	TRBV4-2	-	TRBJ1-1	CASSRPDGEEAFF	TGTGCCAGCAGCCGACCTGACGGGGAGGAAGCTTTCTTT
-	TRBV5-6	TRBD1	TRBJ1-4	CASSGWTGGNANEKLFF	TGTGCCAGCAGCGGTTGGACAGGGGGTAATGCTAATGAAAAACTGTTTTTT
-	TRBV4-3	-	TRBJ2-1	CASSQDSGWGNEQFF	TGCGCCAGCAGCCAAGACTCGGGATGGGGTAATGAGCAGTTCTTC
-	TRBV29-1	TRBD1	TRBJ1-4	CSVFGTGKQANEKLFF	TGCAGCGTCTTCGGGACAGGGAAACAGGCTAATGAAAAACTGTTTTTT
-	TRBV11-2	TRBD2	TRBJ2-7	CASSPTSPEQYF	TGTGCCAGCAGTCCGACTAGCCCCGAGCAGTACTTC
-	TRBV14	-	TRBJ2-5	CASSHVQETQYF	TGTGCCAGCAGCCACGTACAAGAGACCCAGTACTTC
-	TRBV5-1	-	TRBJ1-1	CASSLDRGVTEAFF	TGCGCCAGCAGCTTGGACCGGGGTGTCACTGAAGCTTTCTTT
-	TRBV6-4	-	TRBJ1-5	CASSVKGRDQPQHF	TGTGCCAGCAGTGTGAAGGGGCGAGATCAGCCCCAGCATTTT
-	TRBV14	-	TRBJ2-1	CASSQDEGDWRDEQFF	TGTGCCAGCAGCCAAGATGAGGGAGACTGGAGGGATGAGCAGTTCTTC
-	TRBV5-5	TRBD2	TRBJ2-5	CASSPRTPGGETQYF	TGTGCCAGCAGCCCGAGGACCCCGGGGGGTGAGACCCAGTACTTC
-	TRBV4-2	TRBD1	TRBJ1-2	CASSTRDRGTHPTGYTF	TGTGCCAGCAGCACCCGGGACAGGGGGACCCACCCCACGGGCTACACCTTC
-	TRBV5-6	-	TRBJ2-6	CASSFLQGTGANVLTF	TGTGCCAGCAGCTTCCTACAGGGCACTGGGGCCAACGTCCTGACTTTC
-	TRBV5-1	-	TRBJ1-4	CASSLMGQSNEKLFF	TGCGCCAGCAGCTTAATGGGGCAAAGCAATGAAAAACTGTTTTTT
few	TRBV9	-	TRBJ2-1	CASSEAGSSYNEQFF	TGTGCCAGCAGCGAGGCCGGGAGCTCCTACAATGAGCAGTTCTTC
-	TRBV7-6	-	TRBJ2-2	CASSLREGLNTGELFF	TGTGCCAGCAGCTTGAGGGAAGGATTGAACACCGGGGAGCTGTTTTTT
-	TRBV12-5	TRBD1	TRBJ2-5	CASGLGDSQETQYF	TGTGCTAGTGGTTTGGGGGACAGCCAAGAGACCCAGTACTTC
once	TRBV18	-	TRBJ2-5	CASSPLRTPNQETQYF	TGTGCCAGCTCACCACTAAGAACACCAAACCAAGAGACCCAGTACTTC
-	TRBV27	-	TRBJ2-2	CASSRDTGELFF	TGTGCCAGTTCGAGGGACACCGGGGAGCTGTTTTTT
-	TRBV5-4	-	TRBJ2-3	CASSLRSDTQYF	TGTGCCAGCAGCTTGCGTTCAGATACGCAGTATTTT
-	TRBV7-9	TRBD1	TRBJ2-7	CASSEWDSSYEQYF	TGTGCCAGCAGCGAATGGGACAGTTCCTACGAGCAGTACTTC
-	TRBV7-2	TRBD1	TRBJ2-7	CASSLDRVEQYF	TGTGCCAGCAGCTTGGACAGGGTCGAGCAGTACTTC
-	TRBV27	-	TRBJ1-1	CASSLAGNTEAFF	TGTGCCAGCAGTTTAGCAGGAAACACTGAAGCTTTCTTT
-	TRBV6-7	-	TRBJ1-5	CASSYPRASGNWGRSNQPQHF	TGTGCCAGCAGTTACCCTCGTGCCTCAGGGAATTGGGGTAGAAGCAATCAGCCCCAGCATTTT
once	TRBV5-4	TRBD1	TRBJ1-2	CASSRTGDSYGYTF	TGTGCCAGCAGCCGGACAGGGGACTCCTATGGCTACACCTTC